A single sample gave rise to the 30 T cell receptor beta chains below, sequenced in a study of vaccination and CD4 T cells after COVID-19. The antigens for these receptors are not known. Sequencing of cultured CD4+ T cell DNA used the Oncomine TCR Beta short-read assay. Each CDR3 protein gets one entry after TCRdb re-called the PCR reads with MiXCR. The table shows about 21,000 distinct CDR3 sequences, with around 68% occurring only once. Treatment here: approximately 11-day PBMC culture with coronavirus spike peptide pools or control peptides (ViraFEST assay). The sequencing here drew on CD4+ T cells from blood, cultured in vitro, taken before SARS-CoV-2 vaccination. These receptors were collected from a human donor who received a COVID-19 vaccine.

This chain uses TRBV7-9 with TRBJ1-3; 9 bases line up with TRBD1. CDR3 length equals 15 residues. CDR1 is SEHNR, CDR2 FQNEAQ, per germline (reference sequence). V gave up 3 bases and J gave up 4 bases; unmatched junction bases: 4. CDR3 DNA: TGTGCCAGCAGCTTTGGGACAGGGACAGGAAACACCATATATTTT. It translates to CASSFGTGTGNTIYF.

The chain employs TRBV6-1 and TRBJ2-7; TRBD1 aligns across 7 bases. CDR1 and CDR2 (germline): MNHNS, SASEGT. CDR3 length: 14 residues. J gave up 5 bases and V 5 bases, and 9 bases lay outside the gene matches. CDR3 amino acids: CASSMTGLVNEQYF. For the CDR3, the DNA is TGTGCCAGCAGTATGACAGGGTTAGTCAACGAGCAGTACTTC.

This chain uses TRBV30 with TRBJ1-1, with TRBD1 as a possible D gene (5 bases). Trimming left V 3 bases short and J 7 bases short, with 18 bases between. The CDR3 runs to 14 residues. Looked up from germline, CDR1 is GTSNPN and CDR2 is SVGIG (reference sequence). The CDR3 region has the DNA TGTGCCTGGAGCCGGGACCGTGGAAGGTTTGAAGCTTTCTTT. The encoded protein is CAWSRDRGRFEAFF.

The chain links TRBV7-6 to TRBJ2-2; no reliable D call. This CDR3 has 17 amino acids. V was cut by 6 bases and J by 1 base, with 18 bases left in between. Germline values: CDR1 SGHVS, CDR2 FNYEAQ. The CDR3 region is CASSLTRPVVNTGELFF. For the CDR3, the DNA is TGTGCCAGCAGTTTAACTCGACCAGTTGTGAACACCGGGGAGCTGTTTTTT.

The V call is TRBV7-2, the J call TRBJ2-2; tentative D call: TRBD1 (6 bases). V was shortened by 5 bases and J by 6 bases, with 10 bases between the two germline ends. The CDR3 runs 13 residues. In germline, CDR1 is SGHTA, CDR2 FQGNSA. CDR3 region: CASSPDRPGELFF. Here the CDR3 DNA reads TGTGCCAGCAGCCCCGACAGGCCCGGGGAGCTGTTTTTT.

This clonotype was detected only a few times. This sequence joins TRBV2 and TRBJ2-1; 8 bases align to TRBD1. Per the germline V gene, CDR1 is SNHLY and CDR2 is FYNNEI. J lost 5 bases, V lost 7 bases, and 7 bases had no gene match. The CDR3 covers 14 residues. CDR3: CASNNRGADNEQFF. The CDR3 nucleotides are TGTGCCAGCAACAACAGGGGGGCTGACAATGAGCAGTTCTTC.

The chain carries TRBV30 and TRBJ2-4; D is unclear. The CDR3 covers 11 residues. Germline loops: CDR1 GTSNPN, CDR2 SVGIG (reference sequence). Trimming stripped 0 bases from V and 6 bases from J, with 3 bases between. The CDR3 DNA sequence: TGTGCCTGGAGTGTCGGAAACATTCAGTACTTC. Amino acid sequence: CAWSVGNIQYF.

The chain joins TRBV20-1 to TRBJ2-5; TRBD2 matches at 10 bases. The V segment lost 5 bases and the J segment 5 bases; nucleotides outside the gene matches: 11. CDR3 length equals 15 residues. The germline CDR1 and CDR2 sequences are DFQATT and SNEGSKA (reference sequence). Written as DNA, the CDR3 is TGCAGTGCTGCGGTAGCTAGCGGGGGCCTGGAGACCCAGTACTTC. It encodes CSAAVASGGLETQYF.

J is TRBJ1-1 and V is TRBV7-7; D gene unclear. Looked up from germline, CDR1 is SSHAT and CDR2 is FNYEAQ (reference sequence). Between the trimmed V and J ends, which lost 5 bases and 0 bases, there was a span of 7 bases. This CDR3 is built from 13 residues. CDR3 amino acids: CASSATMNTEAFF. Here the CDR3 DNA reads TGTGCCAGCAGCGCTACAATGAACACTGAAGCTTTCTTT.

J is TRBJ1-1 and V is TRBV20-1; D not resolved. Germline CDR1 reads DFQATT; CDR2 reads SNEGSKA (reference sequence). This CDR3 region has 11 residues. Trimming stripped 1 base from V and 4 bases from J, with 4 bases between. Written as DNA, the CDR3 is TGCAGTGCTAGAGTTGCCACTGAAGCTTTCTTT. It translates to CSARVATEAFF.

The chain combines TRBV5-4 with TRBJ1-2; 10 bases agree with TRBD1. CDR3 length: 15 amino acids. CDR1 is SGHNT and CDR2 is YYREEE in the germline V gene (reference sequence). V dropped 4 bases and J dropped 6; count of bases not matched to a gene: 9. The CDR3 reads CASSATGTGVHGYTF. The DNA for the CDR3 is TGTGCCAGCAGCGCCACCGGGACAGGGGTACATGGCTACACCTTC.

The CDR3 region is CASRTTGSETQYF. CDR3 nucleotide sequence: TGTGCCAGCAGGACTACAGGGTCGGAGACCCAGTACTTC. The chain has TRBV12-3 or TRBV12-4 and TRBJ2-5, with a possible D match to TRBD1 (6 bases). Trimming shortened V by 6 bases and J by 5 bases, and 13 bases separated the two germline ends. The CDR3 contains 13 residues.

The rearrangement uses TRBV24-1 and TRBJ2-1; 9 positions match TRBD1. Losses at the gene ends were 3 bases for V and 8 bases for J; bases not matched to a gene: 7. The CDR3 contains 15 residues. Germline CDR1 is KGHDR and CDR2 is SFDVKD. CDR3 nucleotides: TGTGCCACCAGTGATCACCGGGACAGGGTGGATGAGCAGTTCTTC. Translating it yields CATSDHRDRVDEQFF.

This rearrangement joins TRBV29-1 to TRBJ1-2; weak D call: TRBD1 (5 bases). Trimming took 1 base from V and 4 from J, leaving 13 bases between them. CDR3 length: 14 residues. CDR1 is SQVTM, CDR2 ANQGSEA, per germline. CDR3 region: CSVEGSGLGYGYTF. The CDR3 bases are TGCAGCGTTGAAGGGTCAGGGTTGGGCTATGGCTACACCTTC.

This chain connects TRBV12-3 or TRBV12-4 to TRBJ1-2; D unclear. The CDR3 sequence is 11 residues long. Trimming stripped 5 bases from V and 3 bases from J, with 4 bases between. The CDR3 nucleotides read TGTGCCAGCAGTCGCGACTATGGCTACACCTTC. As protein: CASSRDYGYTF.

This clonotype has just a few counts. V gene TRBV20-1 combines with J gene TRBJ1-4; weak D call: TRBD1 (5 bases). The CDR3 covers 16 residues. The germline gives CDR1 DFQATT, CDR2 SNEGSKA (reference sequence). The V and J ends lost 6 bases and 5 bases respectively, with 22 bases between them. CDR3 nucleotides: TGCAGTGCCCTCTCCCGACAGCCCCAATCCAATGAAAAACTGTTTTTT. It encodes CSALSRQPQSNEKLFF.

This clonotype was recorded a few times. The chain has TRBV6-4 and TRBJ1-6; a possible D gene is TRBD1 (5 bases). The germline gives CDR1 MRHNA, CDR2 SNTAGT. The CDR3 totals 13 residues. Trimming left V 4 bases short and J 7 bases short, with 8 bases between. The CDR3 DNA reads TGTGCCAGCAGTGCCCAGGGAAATTCACCCCTCCACTTT. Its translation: CASSAQGNSPLHF.

The CDR3 region is CASSSPDRDYGYTF. CDR3 DNA sequence: TGTGCCAGCAGTTCACCGGACAGGGACTATGGCTACACCTTC. The chain carries TRBV6-5 and TRBJ1-2, with 8 bases aligning to TRBD1. The trim removed 4 bases at V and 3 bases at J, leaving 4 bases unmatched. Germline V gives CDR1 MNHEY, CDR2 SVGAGI. CDR3 length equals 14 residues.

CDR3 protein: CASSLSVGGRGNTIYF. The CDR3 DNA reads as TGTGCCAGCAGCCTTTCGGTCGGGGGCAGGGGAAACACCATATATTTT. The V and J genes are TRBV7-2 and TRBJ1-3, with a possible D match to TRBD1 (6 bases). The V gene lost 5 bases and the J gene lost 4 bases, with 18 bases spanning the gap. Germline-derived CDR1 and CDR2 are SGHTA and FQGNSA. The CDR3 loop spans 16 amino acids.

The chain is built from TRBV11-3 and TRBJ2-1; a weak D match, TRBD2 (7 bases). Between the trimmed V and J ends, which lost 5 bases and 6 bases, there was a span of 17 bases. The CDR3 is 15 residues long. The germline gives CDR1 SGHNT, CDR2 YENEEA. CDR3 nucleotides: TGTGCCAGCAGCCTAGGGCGGGGGCCGTTCAATGAGCAGTTCTTC. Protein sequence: CASSLGRGPFNEQFF.

The CDR3, as DNA: TGTGCCAGCAGCTTATGGGGGGATACGCAGTATTTT. Its translation is CASSLWGDTQYF. V usage is TRBV7-8 and J usage is TRBJ2-3; perhaps D is TRBD1 or TRBD2 (5 bases each). CDR1 and CDR2 (germline): SGHVS, FQNEAQ. The CDR3 covers 12 residues. V was cut by 2 bases and J by 6 bases, with 6 bases left in between.

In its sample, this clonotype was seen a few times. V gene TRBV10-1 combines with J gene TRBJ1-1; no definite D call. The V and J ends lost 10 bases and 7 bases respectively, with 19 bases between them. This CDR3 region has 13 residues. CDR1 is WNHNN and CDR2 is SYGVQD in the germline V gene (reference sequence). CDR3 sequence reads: CATSRMVEGEAFF. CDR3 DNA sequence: TGCGCCACAAGTAGGATGGTCGAGGGTGAAGCTTTCTTT.

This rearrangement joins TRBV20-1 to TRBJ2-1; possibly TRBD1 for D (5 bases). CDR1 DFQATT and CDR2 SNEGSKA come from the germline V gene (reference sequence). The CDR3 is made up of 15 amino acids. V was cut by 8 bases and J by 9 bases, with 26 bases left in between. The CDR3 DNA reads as TGCAGTCTAATGAACACCAGGTTACAACAGGCTGAGCAGTTCTTC. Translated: CSLMNTRLQQAEQFF.

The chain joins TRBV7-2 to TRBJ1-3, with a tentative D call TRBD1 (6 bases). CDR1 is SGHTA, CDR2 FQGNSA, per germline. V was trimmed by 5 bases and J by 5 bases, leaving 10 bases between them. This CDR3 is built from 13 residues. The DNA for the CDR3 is TGTGCCAGCAGCAACAGGGCACGAAACACCATATATTTT. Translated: CASSNRARNTIYF. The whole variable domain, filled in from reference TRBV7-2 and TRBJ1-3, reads GAGVSQSPSNKVTEKGKDVELRCDPISGHTALYWYRQSLGQGLEFLIYFQGNSAPDKSGLPSDRFSAERTGGSVSTLTIQRTQQEDSAVYLCASSNRARNTIYFGEGSWLTVV.

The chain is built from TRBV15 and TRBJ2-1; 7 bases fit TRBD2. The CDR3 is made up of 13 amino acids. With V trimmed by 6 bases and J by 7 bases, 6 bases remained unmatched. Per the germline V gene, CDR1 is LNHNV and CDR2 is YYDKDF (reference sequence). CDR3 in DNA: TGTGCCACCAGGTTGGGGGGAGGGAATGAGCAGTTCTTC. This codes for CATRLGGGNEQFF.

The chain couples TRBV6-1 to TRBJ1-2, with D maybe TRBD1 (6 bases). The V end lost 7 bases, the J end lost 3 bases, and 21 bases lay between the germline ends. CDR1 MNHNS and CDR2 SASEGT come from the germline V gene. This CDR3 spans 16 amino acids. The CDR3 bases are TGTGCCAGCATCTTCAGAAGGGGGAAACACTACTATGGCTACACCTTC. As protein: CASIFRRGKHYYGYTF.

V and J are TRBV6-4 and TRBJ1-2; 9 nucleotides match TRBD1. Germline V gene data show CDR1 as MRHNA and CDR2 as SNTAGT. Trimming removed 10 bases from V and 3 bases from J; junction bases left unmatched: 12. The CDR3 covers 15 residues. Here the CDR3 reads CATLNPDRGDYGYTF. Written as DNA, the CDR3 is TGTGCCACCTTGAACCCCGACAGGGGGGACTATGGCTACACCTTC.

The CDR3 sequence is CASSTTGNEQFF. DNA for the CDR3: TGTGCCAGTAGTACGACGGGCAATGAGCAGTTCTTC. The chain is built from TRBV19 and TRBJ2-1; D unclear. There are 12 residues in the CDR3. Germline-derived CDR1 and CDR2 are LNHDA and SQIVND (reference sequence). Trimming shortened V by 4 bases and J by 6 bases, and 7 bases separated the two germline ends.

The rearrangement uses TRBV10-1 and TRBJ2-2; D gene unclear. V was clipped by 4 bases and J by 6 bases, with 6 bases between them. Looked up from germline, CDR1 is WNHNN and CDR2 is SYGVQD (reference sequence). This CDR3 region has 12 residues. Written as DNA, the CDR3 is TGCGCCAGCAGTGGAACGGCCGGGGAGCTGTTTTTT. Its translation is CASSGTAGELFF.

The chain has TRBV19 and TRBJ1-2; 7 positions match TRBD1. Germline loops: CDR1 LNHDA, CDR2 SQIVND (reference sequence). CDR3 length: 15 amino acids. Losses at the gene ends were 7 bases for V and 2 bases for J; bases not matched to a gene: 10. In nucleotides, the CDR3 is TGTGCCAGTACCCAGGGGGGGGGCCCCAACTATGGCTACACCTTC. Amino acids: CASTQGGGPNYGYTF.